This TCR beta chain was documented in a study of shared clonotypes between healthy human individuals. Study-level points and caveats: Sequencing of the sorted subsets was shown by rarefaction to be incomplete despite large depth. Represented diversity, genetic and exposure-history alike, was limited by few donors.

This CDR3 spans 15 amino acids. Germline CDR1 and CDR2: MGHRA and YSYEKL. Each donor was a Caucasian adult residing in Nashville, Tennessee. Sequencing was performed with immunoSEQ multiplex PCR; in TCRdb, only in-frame clones are kept and a portion is missing. The top ten hold under 0.6% of the sample, which has about 1 million clones, around 78% seen once. This clone has a handful of counts. The antigen remains unidentified. One end of the junction does not line up with germline, which may come from a read error. The specimen sequenced was memory CD4+ T cells from PBMCs. Specified subset: CD45RA-negative fraction. This chain uses TRBV4-1 with TRBJ2-7; D unclear. This clonotype originated in a man between 18 and 35 years old in good health. Some clones in this sample may be carry-over from other donors' samples. Here the CDR3 DNA reads TGCGCCAGCAGTCAAGGAGCAGCAGAATCCTACGAGCAGTACTTC. It specifies CASSQGAAESYEQYF.